Shown below are 24 T cell receptor delta chains from a single sample sequenced in a study of Vδ1+ human thymocytes. Study results and limitations: Thymic TRG and TRD repertoires appeared highly polyclonal, with Gaussian CDR3 length distributions.

No antigen has been identified for these receptors. Sequences come from RNA converted to cDNA by reverse transcription. The CDR3 regions were amplified by multiplex PCR from V-gene primers to a constant-region primer. TCRdb reanalysed the multiplex PCR reads via CATT. The table includes roughly 56,000 delta-chain clones, over 13% detected once. Sequenced material: Vdelta1+ gamma-delta thymocytes from the thymus. This sample's subset: FACS-sorted CD3+ TCRalphabeta- TCRVdelta1+ TCRVdelta2- thymocytes. The origin of the receptors is a girl under three years old who had congenital heart surgery.

By sample fraction, this clone is medium-sized. The chain uses TRDV2 and TRDJ1, with D perhaps matching TRDD2 (9 bases). The CDR3 is 18 residues long. V lost 3 bases and J 1 base, leaving 23 bases between the germline ends. Germline CDR1 and CDR2: GEAIGNYY and EKD. DNA of the CDR3: TGTGCCTGTGACGAGCCTTCCTACGAACTGGGGGCCACCGATAAACTCATCTTT. Translating it yields CACDEPSYELGATDKLIF.

Only a few counts were recorded for this clone. V is TRDV1 and J is TRDJ1; 9 bases agree with TRDD2. CDR1 is TSWWSYY and CDR2 is QGS in the germline V gene. This CDR3 comprises 23 residues. V lost 3 bases, J lost 0 bases, and 26 bases stayed unmatched. The CDR3 reads CALGEPPSYNEVVGDWYTDKLIF. In DNA form, the CDR3 reads TGTGCTCTTGGGGAGCCGCCTTCCTACAACGAGGTGGTGGGGGACTGGTACACCGATAAACTCATCTTT.

The gene calls are TRDV1 and TRDJ1; 10 bases match TRDD3. This CDR3 is built from 21 residues. Trimming removed 0 bases from V and 0 bases from J; junction bases left unmatched: 16. The germline V gene encodes CDR1 TSWWSYY and CDR2 QGS. The CDR3 nucleotides read TGTGCTCTTGGGGAACTAAGGTACAACCGGGGGATACGCTCGTACACCGATAAACTCATCTTT. It yields the protein CALGELRYNRGIRSYTDKLIF.

This clone was seen a handful of times. The chain links TRDV1 to TRDJ1; 10 nucleotides agree with TRDD3. The length of the CDR3 is 19 residues. The germline CDR1 and CDR2 sequences are TSWWSYY and QGS. The ends lost 2 bases at V and 3 bases at J; junction bases unmatched: 15. CDR3: CALGEVYMGDTYLADKLIF. CDR3 sequence (DNA): TGTGCTCTTGGGGAAGTCTATATGGGGGATACTTACTTGGCCGATAAACTCATCTTT.

V usage is TRDV1 and J usage is TRDJ1; D is perhaps TRDD3 (6 bases). Deletions cut 3 bases from V and 0 bases from J, with 17 bases between. CDR1 and CDR2 (germline): TSWWSYY, QGS. This CDR3 has 17 residues. The CDR3, as DNA: TGTGCTCTTGGGGACCCTCGTGGGGGTTTGTACACCGATAAACTCATCTTT. It yields the protein CALGDPRGGLYTDKLIF.

The chain couples TRDV1 to TRDJ1, with 8 bases fitting TRDD3. Per the germline V gene, CDR1 is TSWWSYY and CDR2 is QGS. The CDR3 runs to 20 residues. The V segment lost 4 bases and the J segment 1 base; nucleotides outside the gene matches: 20. CDR3 residues: CALGVPTLYWGSPSTDKLIF. In nucleotides, the CDR3 is TGTGCTCTTGGGGTTCCCACCCTTTACTGGGGGTCCCCGTCCACCGATAAACTCATCTTT.

This chain connects TRDV1 to TRDJ1; 11 bases align to TRDD3. This CDR3 is built from 19 residues. The germline gives CDR1 TSWWSYY, CDR2 QGS. The V segment lost 5 bases and the J segment 0 bases; nucleotides outside the gene matches: 14. The CDR3 coding sequence is TGTGCTCTTGGGAATCTTAGGATCTGGGGGATACCCGACACCGATAAACTCATCTTT. Protein product: CALGNLRIWGIPDTDKLIF.

This clone turned up a few times. The chain employs TRDV1 and TRDJ1; no clear D. In germline, CDR1 is TSWWSYY, CDR2 QGS. The CDR3 length is 17 residues. The V and J ends lost 6 bases and 1 base respectively, with 21 bases between them. The CDR3 protein is CALGTPVVLNFTDKLIF. Here the CDR3 DNA reads TGTGCTCTTGGTACCCCGGTTGTACTGAACTTCACCGATAAACTCATCTTT.

The chain uses TRDV1 and TRDJ1; TRDD3 aligns across 8 bases. The CDR3 is 20 residues long. Germline CDR1 and CDR2: TSWWSYY and QGS. The ends lost 2 bases at V and 0 bases at J; junction bases unmatched: 17. CDR3 nucleotide sequence: TGTGCTCTTGGGGAAAGACTCCTACAGGAACTGGGGGCGTACACCGATAAACTCATCTTT. This translates into CALGERLLQELGAYTDKLIF.

The chain employs TRDV1 and TRDJ1, with 13 bases aligning to TRDD3. CDR3 size: 21 residues. J lost 2 bases, V lost 3 bases, and 18 bases had no gene match. CDR1 and CDR2 from the germline V gene are TSWWSYY and QGS. The CDR3 region is CALGDNHRLLGDTAMTDKLIF. DNA of the CDR3: TGTGCTCTTGGGGATAATCACAGACTACTGGGGGATACGGCGATGACCGATAAACTCATCTTT.

The gene calls are TRDV1 and TRDJ1; D is ambiguous. From germline, CDR1 is TSWWSYY and CDR2 QGS. The V and J ends lost 4 bases and 0 bases respectively, with 15 bases between them. The CDR3 length is 16 residues. The CDR3 DNA reads as TGTGCTCTTGGGGGGGCCACAGCCGAGTACACCGATAAACTCATCTTT. Its protein product is CALGGATAEYTDKLIF.

This clone was counted only a few times. The junction does not match germline at one end; this may be a read error. The rearrangement links TRDV1 to TRDJ1; D gene uncertain. Germline CDR1 and CDR2: TSWWSYY and QGS. This CDR3 region has 16 residues. The CDR3 sequence is CALGKLPIAWKGGLIF. For the CDR3, the DNA is TGTGCTCTTGGGAAACTCCCCATCGCCTGGAAAGGTGGACTCATCTTT.

This chain links TRDV1 with TRDJ1, with TRDD3 matching 9 bases. The CDR3 has 19 residues. V dropped 2 bases and J dropped 3; count of bases not matched to a gene: 16. In germline, CDR1 is TSWWSYY, CDR2 QGS. CDR3 in amino acids: CALGEMAPRGILPSDKLIF. CDR3 DNA: TGTGCTCTTGGGGAAATGGCCCCCCGGGGGATACTCCCCTCCGATAAACTCATCTTT.

The V call is TRDV1, the J call TRDJ1; 12 nucleotides match TRDD3. J lost 3 bases, V lost 3 bases, and 11 bases had no gene match. The germline V gene encodes CDR1 TSWWSYY and CDR2 QGS. The CDR3 loop spans 18 amino acids. CDR3 region: CALGDPPRAGGYADKLIF. DNA of the CDR3: TGTGCTCTTGGGGATCCCCCCCGGGCTGGGGGATACGCCGATAAACTCATCTTT.

The table lists this clone with a few counts. The chain links TRDV1 to TRDJ1; TRDD3 agrees at 9 bases. V shed 5 bases and J 0 bases; nucleotides not matched to a gene: 16. From germline, CDR1 is TSWWSYY and CDR2 QGS. This CDR3 comprises 19 residues. The CDR3: CALGTTSPGTGGDTDKLIF. CDR3 DNA: TGTGCTCTTGGGACTACTTCCCCGGGTACTGGGGGAGACACCGATAAACTCATCTTT.

The chain uses TRDV1 and TRDJ1, with 8 bases aligning to TRDD3. Germline V gene lookup returns CDR1 TSWWSYY and CDR2 QGS. The J segment lost 1 base and the V segment lost 0 bases, leaving 19 bases of the junction unmatched. The CDR3 sequence is 21 residues long. The CDR3 protein is CALGELLSEAEGIPITDKLIF. The CDR3 DNA reads as TGTGCTCTTGGGGAACTACTGAGTGAAGCAGAGGGGATACCGATCACCGATAAACTCATCTTT.

The V call is TRDV1, the J call TRDJ1, with D perhaps matching TRDD2 (6 bases). Germline V lookup: CDR1 TSWWSYY, CDR2 QGS. V was clipped by 4 bases and J by 0 bases, with 12 bases between them. The CDR3 has 15 amino acids. The CDR3 loop is CALGGLPGNTDKLIF. The CDR3 region has the DNA TGTGCTCTTGGGGGGCTTCCTGGGAACACCGATAAACTCATCTTT.

This chain joins TRDV1 and TRDJ1, with a tentative D call TRDD3 (6 bases). Germline V lookup: CDR1 TSWWSYY, CDR2 QGS. The CDR3 is 20 residues long. Trimming removed 2 bases at V and 1 base at J, with 26 bases between. The CDR3 region is CALGEYIPLGTRALTDKLIF. In DNA, the CDR3 is TGTGCTCTTGGGGAATATATTCCGCTGGGGACGCGGGCGCTCACCGATAAACTCATCTTT.

The chain links TRDV1 to TRDJ1; TRDD3 matches at 9 bases. There are 25 residues in the CDR3. Unmatched junction bases numbered 30, after V lost 1 base and J lost 0 bases. From germline, CDR1 is TSWWSYY and CDR2 QGS. CDR3 sequence (DNA): TGTGCTCTTGGGGAACGCAGGCTGTACTGGGGGACTACCCAACGGCCCCCACTGTACACCGATAAACTCATCTTT. Residues: CALGERRLYWGTTQRPPLYTDKLIF.

The J gene was identified as TRDJ1, and no V gene was called; the listed D gene, TRDD3, was not tested against the DNA. CDR3 size: 16 residues. The CDR3, as DNA: TGTTCTGGGGGATACGCCCCCGGGAGGGACACCGATAAACTCATCTTT. Its protein product is CSGGYAPGRDTDKLIF.

V and J are TRDV1 and TRDJ1; 10 bases match TRDD3. Germline assignment: CDR1 TSWWSYY and CDR2 QGS. The V segment lost 1 base and the J segment 1 base; nucleotides outside the gene matches: 18. The CDR3 covers 21 residues. CDR3 sequence: CALGERTTSGVLGDFTDKLIF. CDR3 in DNA: TGTGCTCTTGGGGAACGGACCACGTCCGGTGTACTGGGGGATTTCACCGATAAACTCATCTTT.

The chain uses TRDV1 and TRDJ1; 9 bases agree with TRDD2. The CDR3 runs to 18 residues. CDR1 TSWWSYY and CDR2 QGS come from the germline V gene. The junction had 15 bases not matched to a gene; V was cut back by 1 base and J by 6 bases. The CDR3: CALGERGLPTPWGNKLIF. The CDR3 DNA is TGTGCTCTTGGGGAACGAGGCCTTCCTACCCCCTGGGGCAATAAACTCATCTTT.

This clone has more than one count but fewer than ten. The chain joins TRDV1 to TRDJ1; 12 bases are a match to TRDD3. This CDR3 has 24 residues. Looked up from germline, CDR1 is TSWWSYY and CDR2 is QGS. Trimming took 3 bases from V and 1 from J; bases not matched to a gene: 27. CDR3 sequence: CALGDQLAFLLMSGGYVGTDKLIF. For the CDR3, the DNA is TGTGCTCTTGGGGACCAATTGGCCTTCCTACTGATGTCTGGGGGATACGTCGGCACCGATAAACTCATCTTT.

A remark on this clone: Possible read error: a much larger clone is one base away. V usage is TRDV2 and J usage is TRDJ3; the D gene is possibly TRDD3 (6 bases). The CDR3 covers 17 residues. The V gene's germline CDR1 is GEAIGNYY and CDR2 EKD. CDR3 coding DNA: TGTGCCTGTGACACTTTCTGGAGCTCCTGGGGCACCCGACAGATGTTTTTC. Translated, it gives CACDTFWSSWGTRQMFF.